The clone carrying this T cell receptor (beta chain) came up many times. The source material, RNA transcripts, was used to amplify TCR beta CDR3 regions. HTBI primers were used for first-round RT-PCR of the TCR CDR3. TCRdb analysed the multiplex PCR reads with MiXCR anew, one entry per CDR3 protein. Among under 300,000 distinct CDR3 sequences, 13% were seen once, and the ten largest hold approximately 7.8%. It was uncontrolled infection, other autoimmune disease, pregnancy or lactation that excluded patients. Based on clinical symptoms, serum thyroxine and TRAb, thyroid ultrasound and orbital computed tomography, diagnoses were reached. Roughly 9.1 ml of fresh peripheral blood supplied the PBMCs. CDR1 and CDR2 (germline): MDHEN, SYDVKM. The ends were cut back, 4 bases at V and 3 bases at J, with 7 bases in the middle. There are 12 residues in the CDR3. The sample comes from a study of T cells in Graves' hyperthyroidism and ophthalmopathy.

Sample: blood. This TCR was recovered from a woman aged 25-40 years with Graves' hyperthyroidism that later progressed to Graves' ophthalmopathy. V usage is TRBV28 and J usage is TRBJ2-7; D is ambiguous. CDR3 bases: TGTGCCAGCAGTTCAAGCTTCTACGAGCAGTACTTC. Its translation: CASSSSFYEQYF. The full variable domain, its missing parts supplied by reference TRBV28 and TRBJ2-7, is DVKVTQSSRYLVKRTGEKVFLECVQDMDHENMFWYRQDPGLGLRLIYFSYDVKMKEKGDIPEGYSVSREKKERFSLILESASTNQTSMYLCASSSSFYEQYFGPGTRLTVT.